Only a few counts were recorded for the clone carrying this TCR beta chain. Its antigen is still unknown. The sample originates from a study of cytomegalovirus exposure and HLA in healthy donors. Study at large: An early data release held tens of millions of unique TCRs from HLA-typed donors. The study's findings and limits: Reportedly, fewer N-insertions than the approximately 690-donor mean appeared in an Asian-associated ancestry cluster in a later analysis.

At collection, donors were nominally healthy, but unrecorded immune exposures were probable. Per germline, CDR1 LGHNA and CDR2 YSLEER. The V segment lost 0 bases and the J segment 6 bases; nucleotides outside the gene matches: 5. CDR3 length: 15 residues. 60 Vbeta and 13 Jbeta primers were used in PCR. The table came from immunoSEQ multiplex PCR; TCRdb's copy has only in-frame clones and leaves some out. This table has 110,000 or so clones, less than 80% appearing once. What was sequenced was PBMCs. This receptor was identified in a man aged 30 to 45 in good health and CMV-seronegative. The chain carries TRBV4-3 and TRBJ2-1; 7 bases line up with TRBD1. The DNA of the CDR3 is TGCGCCAGCAGCCAAGATCGACAGGGTGGCAATGAGCAGTTCTTC. Translated: CASSQDRQGGNEQFF.